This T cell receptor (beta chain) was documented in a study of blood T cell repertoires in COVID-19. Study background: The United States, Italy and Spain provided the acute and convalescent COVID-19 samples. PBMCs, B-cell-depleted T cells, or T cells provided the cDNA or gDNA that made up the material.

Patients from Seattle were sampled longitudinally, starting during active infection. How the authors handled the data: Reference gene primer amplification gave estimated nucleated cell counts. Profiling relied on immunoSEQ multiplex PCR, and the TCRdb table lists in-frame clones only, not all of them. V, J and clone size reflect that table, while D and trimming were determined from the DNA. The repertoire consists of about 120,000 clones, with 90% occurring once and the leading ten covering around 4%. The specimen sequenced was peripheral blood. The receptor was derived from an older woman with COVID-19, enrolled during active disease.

The CDR3 DNA is TGTGCCAGCAGTCCACAGGGAAATGAAAAACTGTTTTTT. It translates to CASSPQGNEKLFF. The chain joins TRBV6-6 to TRBJ1-4, with D possibly being TRBD1 (6 bases). V lost 5 bases to trimming and J lost 5 bases, with 9 bases between them. CDR1 MNHNY and CDR2 SVGAGI come from the germline V gene (reference sequence). This CDR3 has 13 amino acids.